This entry is about one T cell receptor beta chain. Its antigen is unidentified. This entry is derived from a study of vaccination and CD4 T cells after COVID-19. Overall study: Taking of post-vaccine samples occurred a median around 72 days after dose two (range 14 to 241).

This CDR3 region has 13 residues. Germline CDR1 is DFQATT and CDR2 is SNEGSKA (reference sequence). The trim removed 5 bases at V and 4 bases at J, leaving 7 bases unmatched. Treatment here: approximately nine-day PBMC culture with coronavirus spike peptide pools or control peptides (ViraFEST assay). Negative selection isolated the CD4+ T cells once the cells had been cultured for 9 to 11 days. Once obtained from cultured CD4+ T cells, the DNA was sequenced using the Oncomine TCR Beta short-read assay. TCRdb reanalysed the PCR reads using MiXCR and keeps one entry per CDR3 protein. The sample includes about 14,000 distinct CDR3 sequences, approximately 62% seen only once; the top ten take less than 20%.

Sample: CD4+ T cells from blood, cultured in vitro. The chain recombines TRBV20-1 with TRBJ1-2, with 7 positions matching TRBD1. The receptor comes from a human donor who had recovered from COVID-19. CDR3 in amino acids: CSAPRPGGYGYTF. For the CDR3, the DNA is TGCAGTGCTCCCCGTCCAGGGGGCTATGGCTACACCTTC.